This section outlines one TCR beta chain sequence together with its context. After constant-region reverse-primer amplification, full-length variable regions underwent semi-nested PCR with Nested Universal Primer A. TCRdb reprocessed the 5' RACE reads via MiXCR and lists one record per CDR3 protein. Of tens of thousands of distinct CDR3 sequences listed, 25% to 30% are singletons. V shed 4 bases and J shed 5 bases, with 8 bases lying between them. The CDR3 is 12 residues long. Germline CDR1 is LGHDT and CDR2 is YNNKEL (reference sequence). This clonotype was obtained from a female donor with breast cancer. This rearrangement joins TRBV3-1 to TRBJ2-5, with D hard to call. The sequencing input was naive CD4+ T cells sorted from blood. Subset noted: naive CD4+ T cells, CD4+CD45RA+CD25-. CDR3 bases: TGTGCCAGCAGCCGACCCTTGGAGACCCAGTACTTC. Its translation: CASSRPLETQYF.